The entry below gives a single T cell receptor beta chain sequence along with its context. Assay: immunoSEQ multiplex PCR; the TCRdb copy retains only in-frame clones and omits some. The sample holds under 200,000 clones, 90% to 95% seen once. This specimen belongs to a study of control samples from healthy donors and cancer patients. The germline gives CDR1 SQVTM, CDR2 ANQGSEA. The V end was cut by 2 bases, the J end by 6 bases, with 7 bases between. The CDR3 covers 11 residues. This chain links TRBV29-1 with TRBJ1-2, with D perhaps matching TRBD1 (5 bases). The sample was blood. The receptor was isolated from a woman under 40 in good health. CDR3 nucleotides: TGCAGCGTTGAACGGGGGAATGGCTACACCTTC. Residues: CSVERGNGYTF.